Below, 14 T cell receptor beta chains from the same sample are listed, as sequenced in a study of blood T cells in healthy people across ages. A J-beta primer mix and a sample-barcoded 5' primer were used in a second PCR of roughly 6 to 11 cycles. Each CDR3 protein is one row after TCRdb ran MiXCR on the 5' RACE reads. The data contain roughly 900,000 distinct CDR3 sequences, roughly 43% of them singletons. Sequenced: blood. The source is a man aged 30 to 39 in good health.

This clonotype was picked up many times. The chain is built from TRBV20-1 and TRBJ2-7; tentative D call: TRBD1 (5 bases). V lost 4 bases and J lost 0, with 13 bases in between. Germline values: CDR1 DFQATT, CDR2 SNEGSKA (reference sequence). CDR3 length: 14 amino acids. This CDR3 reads CSATTGRVSYEQYF. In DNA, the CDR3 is TGCAGTGCTACCACAGGCCGGGTCTCCTACGAGCAGTACTTC.

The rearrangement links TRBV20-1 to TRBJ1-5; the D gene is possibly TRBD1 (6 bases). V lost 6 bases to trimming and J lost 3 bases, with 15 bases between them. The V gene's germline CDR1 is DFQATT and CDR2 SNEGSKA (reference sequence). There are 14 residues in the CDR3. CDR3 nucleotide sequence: TGCAGTGCCGTGCCAGCAGGGGACAATCAGCCCCAGCATTTT. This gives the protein CSAVPAGDNQPQHF.

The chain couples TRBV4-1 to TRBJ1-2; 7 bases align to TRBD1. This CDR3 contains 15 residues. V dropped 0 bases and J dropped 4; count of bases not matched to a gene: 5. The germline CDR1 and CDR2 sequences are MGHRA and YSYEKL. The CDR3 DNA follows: TGCGCCAGCAGCCAAGATCCGACAGGGAGCTATGGCTACACCTTC. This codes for CASSQDPTGSYGYTF.

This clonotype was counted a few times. CDR3 in DNA: TGTGCCAGCTCACCGGGGGGGACCAACACTGAAGCTTTCTTT. Translating gives CASSPGGTNTEAFF. The chain links TRBV18 to TRBJ1-1, with a possible D match to TRBD1 (5 bases). The germline V and J ends were trimmed by 3 bases and 2 bases, with 10 bases remaining between them. The CDR3 is 14 residues long. Germline CDR1 and CDR2: KGHSH and LQKENI.

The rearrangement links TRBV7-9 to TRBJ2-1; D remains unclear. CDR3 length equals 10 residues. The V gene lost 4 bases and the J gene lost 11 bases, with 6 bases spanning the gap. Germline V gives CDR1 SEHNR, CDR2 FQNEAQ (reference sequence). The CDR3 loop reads CASSSRKQFF. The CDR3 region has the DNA TGTGCCAGCAGCTCCCGGAAGCAGTTCTTC. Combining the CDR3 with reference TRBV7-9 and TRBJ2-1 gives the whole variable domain DTGVSQNPRHKITKRGQNVTFRCDPISEHNRLYWYRQTLGQGPEFLTYFQNEAQLEKSRLLSDRFSAERPKGSFSTLEIQRTEQGDSAMYLCASSSRKQFFGPGTRLTVL.

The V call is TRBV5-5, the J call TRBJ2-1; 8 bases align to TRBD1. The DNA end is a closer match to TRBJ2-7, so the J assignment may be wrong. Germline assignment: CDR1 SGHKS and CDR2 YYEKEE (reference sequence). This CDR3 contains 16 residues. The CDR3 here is CASSPGAGTGAYEQYF. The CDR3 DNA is TGTGCCAGCAGCCCGGGAGCCGGGACAGGAGCTTACGAGCAGTACTTC.

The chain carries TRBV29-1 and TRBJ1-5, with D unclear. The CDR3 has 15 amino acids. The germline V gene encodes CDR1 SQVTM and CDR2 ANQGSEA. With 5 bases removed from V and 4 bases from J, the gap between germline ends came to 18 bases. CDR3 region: CSVSSRAGANQPQHF. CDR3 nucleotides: TGCAGCGTTTCGTCTAGGGCAGGAGCAAATCAGCCCCAGCATTTT.

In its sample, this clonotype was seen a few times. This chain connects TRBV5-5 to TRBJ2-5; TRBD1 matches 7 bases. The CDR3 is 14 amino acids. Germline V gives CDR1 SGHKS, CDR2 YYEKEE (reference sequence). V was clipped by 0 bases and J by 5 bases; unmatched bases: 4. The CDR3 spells CASSLDRGHETQYF. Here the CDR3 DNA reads TGTGCCAGCAGCTTGGACAGGGGCCACGAGACCCAGTACTTC.

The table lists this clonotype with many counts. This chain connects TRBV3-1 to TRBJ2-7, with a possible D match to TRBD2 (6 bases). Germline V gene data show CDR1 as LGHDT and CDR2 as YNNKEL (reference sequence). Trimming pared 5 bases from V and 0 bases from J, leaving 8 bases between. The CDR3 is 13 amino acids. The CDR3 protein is CASSAGRSYEQYF. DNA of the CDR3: TGTGCCAGCAGCGCGGGGCGCTCCTACGAGCAGTACTTC.

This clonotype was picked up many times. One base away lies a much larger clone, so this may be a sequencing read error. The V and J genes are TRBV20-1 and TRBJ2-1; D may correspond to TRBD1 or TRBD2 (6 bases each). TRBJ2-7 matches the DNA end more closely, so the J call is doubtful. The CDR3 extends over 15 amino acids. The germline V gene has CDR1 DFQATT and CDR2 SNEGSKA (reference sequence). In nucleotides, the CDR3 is TGCAGTGCTAGAGAGGCCGGGGGCTCCTACAATGAGCAGTACTTC. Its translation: CSAREAGGSYNEQYF.

DNA of the CDR3: TGTGCCAGCAGAGAACAGGGGGCTTCCTACAATGAGCAGTTCTTC. This translates into CASREQGASYNEQFF. The chain couples TRBV13 to TRBJ2-1; 9 positions agree with TRBD1. The CDR3 contains 15 residues. The trim removed 6 bases at V and 1 base at J, leaving 4 bases unmatched. Germline V CDR1 and CDR2: PRHDT, FYEKMQ (reference sequence).

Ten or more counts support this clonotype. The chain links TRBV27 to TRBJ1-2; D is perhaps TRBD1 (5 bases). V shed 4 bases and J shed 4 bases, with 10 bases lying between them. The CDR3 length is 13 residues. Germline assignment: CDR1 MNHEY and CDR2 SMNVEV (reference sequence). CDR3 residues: CASSSPGGYGYTF. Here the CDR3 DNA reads TGTGCCAGCAGTTCGCCCGGGGGCTATGGCTACACCTTC.

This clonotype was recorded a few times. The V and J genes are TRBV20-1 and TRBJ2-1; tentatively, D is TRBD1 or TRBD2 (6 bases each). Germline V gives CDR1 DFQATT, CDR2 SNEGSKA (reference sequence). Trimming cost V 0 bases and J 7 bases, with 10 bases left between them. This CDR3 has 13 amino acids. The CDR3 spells CSARDRRGNEQFF. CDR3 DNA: TGCAGTGCTAGAGACCGGAGGGGGAATGAGCAGTTCTTC.

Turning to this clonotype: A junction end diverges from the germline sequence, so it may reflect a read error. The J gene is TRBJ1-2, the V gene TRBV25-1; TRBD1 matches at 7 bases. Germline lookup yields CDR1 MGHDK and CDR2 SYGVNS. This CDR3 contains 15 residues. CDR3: CASSPSGTAIYGYIF. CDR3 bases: TGTGCCAGCAGTCCCTCCGGGACAGCCATCTATGGCTACATCTTC.